Listed here are 13 T cell receptor beta chains from one sample, sequenced in a study of blood T cell repertoires in COVID-19. Data came from immunoSEQ multiplex PCR; TCRdb stores just in-frame clones and leaves some out. The repertoire has 150,000 to 200,000 clones, approximately 85% of them found once; the top ten carry roughly 11%. The specimen sequenced was peripheral blood. These receptors were taken from a man in his fifties or sixties with active or convalescent COVID-19.

This sequence joins TRBV19 and TRBJ2-1; TRBD2 matches at 11 bases. J gave up 6 bases and V 2 bases, and 12 bases lay outside the gene matches. This CDR3 region has 18 residues. Germline V gene sequence: CDR1 LNHDA, CDR2 SQIVND (reference sequence). CDR3 residues: CASSIPSHSGRAGNEQFF. The CDR3 DNA reads TGTGCCAGTAGTATACCCTCACATAGCGGGAGGGCGGGCAATGAGCAGTTCTTC.

V gene TRBV2 combines with J gene TRBJ1-1; the match to TRBD1 covers 9 bases. V shed 6 bases and J 5 bases; nucleotides not matched to a gene: 4. CDR1 SNHLY and CDR2 FYNNEI come from the germline V gene. This CDR3 spans 13 amino acids. CDR3 residues: CASRRDRDTEAFF. CDR3 sequence (DNA): TGTGCCAGCAGACGGGACAGGGATACTGAAGCTTTCTTT. Together with reference TRBV2 and TRBJ1-1, the CDR3 gives the full variable domain: EPEVTQTPSHQVTQMGQEVILRCVPISNHLYFYWYRQILGQKVEFLVSFYNNEISEKSEIFDDQFSVERPDGSNFTLKIRSTKLEDSAMYFCASRRDRDTEAFFGQGTRLTVV.

This rearrangement joins TRBV7-9 to TRBJ2-3; D possibly corresponds to TRBD2 (6 bases). Germline CDR1 SEHNR, CDR2 FQNEAQ (reference sequence). This CDR3 comprises 16 residues. Trimming pared 5 bases from V and 0 bases from J, leaving 15 bases between. The CDR3 DNA reads TGTGCCAGCAGCCCATCCGGGGGAGGTAGCACAGATACGCAGTATTTT. This encodes CASSPSGGGSTDTQYF. Full variable domain (missing parts from reference TRBV7-9 and TRBJ2-3): DTGVSQNPRHKITKRGQNVTFRCDPISEHNRLYWYRQTLGQGPEFLTYFQNEAQLEKSRLLSDRFSAERPKGSFSTLEIQRTEQGDSAMYLCASSPSGGGSTDTQYFGPGTRLTVL.

The chain uses TRBV7-9 and TRBJ2-7; maybe TRBD1 (6 bases). The V gene lost 1 base and the J gene lost 6 bases, with 13 bases spanning the gap. Germline assignment: CDR1 SEHNR and CDR2 FQNEAQ (reference sequence). The CDR3 totals 14 residues. CDR3 region: CASSLGQGMTEQYF. Written as DNA, the CDR3 is TGTGCCAGCAGCTTAGGCCAGGGGATGACCGAGCAGTACTTC.

The genes are TRBV5-6 and TRBJ1-5, with D unclear. Germline loops: CDR1 SGHDT, CDR2 YYEEEE. This CDR3 spans 13 amino acids. V was trimmed by 1 base and J by 4 bases, leaving 6 bases between them. The CDR3 region is CASSLRGNQPQHF. In DNA form, the CDR3 reads TGTGCCAGCAGCTTGCGCGGAAATCAGCCCCAGCATTTT.

In its sample, this clone was seen a few times. This chain uses TRBV18 with TRBJ1-6; possible D gene TRBD1, 5 bases. Germline V CDR1 and CDR2: KGHSH, LQKENI. The CDR3 is 15 amino acids. V was trimmed by 0 bases and J by 7 bases, leaving 10 bases between them. The CDR3 bases are TGTGCCAGCTCACCACCGGGGGGGGTGAATTCACCCCTCCACTTT. Its translation is CASSPPGGVNSPLHF.

The sample holds one count of this clone. The chain couples TRBV18 to TRBJ1-3, with 7 bases lining up with TRBD1. J was trimmed by 0 bases and V by 3 bases; bases with no gene match: 8. Germline loops: CDR1 KGHSH, CDR2 LQKENI. This CDR3 comprises 17 residues. CDR3 sequence reads: CASSPGTVIRSGNTIYF. CDR3 bases: TGTGCCAGCTCACCCGGGACAGTCATTCGCTCTGGAAACACCATATATTTT.

The rearrangement links TRBV2 to TRBJ2-7, with 9 positions matching TRBD1. The CDR3 is 15 amino acids. Germline V lookup: CDR1 SNHLY, CDR2 FYNNEI. The V and J ends lost 6 bases and 0 bases, in that order; junction bases with no gene match: 6. The CDR3 coding sequence is TGTGCCAGCAGGTTGGGACAGGGAAGCTCCTACGAGCAGTACTTC. Encoded protein: CASRLGQGSSYEQYF.

This chain uses TRBV27 with TRBJ1-2; weak D call: TRBD1 (6 bases). Germline loops: CDR1 MNHEY, CDR2 SMNVEV (reference sequence). The V gene lost 8 bases and the J gene lost 8 bases, with 15 bases spanning the gap. The CDR3 has 12 residues. CDR3 amino acids: CASRQAGLGYTF. The CDR3 DNA is TGTGCCAGCCGACAGGCAGGGTTAGGCTACACCTTC.

On this clone itself: Germline and junction disagree at one end, which may indicate a read error. The rearrangement links TRBV6-1 to TRBJ2-7; 10 nucleotides agree with TRBD2. This CDR3 comprises 16 residues. Germline loops: CDR1 MNHNS, CDR2 SASEGT. CDR3 in amino acids: CASSKAPSGSVYEQYF. The DNA of the CDR3 is TGTGCCAGCAGTAAAGCGCCTAGCGGGAGTGTTTACGAGCAGTACTTC.

The V gene is TRBV5-6, the J gene TRBJ2-5, with 9 bases identical to TRBD1. V lost 4 bases to trimming and J lost 0 bases; unmatched junction nucleotides: 7. Germline lookup yields CDR1 SGHDT and CDR2 YYEEEE. This CDR3 comprises 16 residues. DNA of the CDR3: TGTGCCAGCAGCAGGAGGACAGGGGCTTACCAAGAGACCCAGTACTTC. This encodes CASSRRTGAYQETQYF.

V gene TRBV6-1 combines with J gene TRBJ2-7; maybe TRBD2 (5 bases). The V end was cut by 8 bases, the J end by 1 base, with 12 bases between. CDR1 is MNHNS, CDR2 SASEGT, per germline. The CDR3 length is 13 residues. The CDR3 here is CASQTLASYEQYF. The DNA of the CDR3 is TGTGCCAGCCAAACTCTAGCATCCTACGAGCAGTACTTC.

J is TRBJ2-3 and V is TRBV5-4; 14 nucleotides align to TRBD2. V lost 4 bases and J lost 2; bases outside the gene matches: 6. The germline V gene has CDR1 SGHNT and CDR2 YYREEE (reference sequence). This CDR3 is built from 17 residues. The CDR3 coding sequence is TGTGCCAGCAGCCAGACTAGCGGGAGGGGATACACAGATACGCAGTATTTT. It encodes CASSQTSGRGYTDTQYF.